The 30 T cell receptor beta chains in this list originate from one sample, sequenced in a study of blood T cell repertoires in COVID-19. Libraries were prepared by immunoSEQ multiplex PCR; TCRdb keeps only in-frame clonotypes and omits some of them. The table includes about 110,000 clones, under 90% detected once. What was sequenced was peripheral blood. The receptors derive from a woman aged 45-59 years with acute or convalescent COVID-19.

This sequence joins TRBV6-5 and TRBJ1-1; tentatively, D is TRBD1 (6 bases). CDR1 and CDR2 from the germline V gene are MNHEY and SVGAGI. Trimming removed 7 bases at V and 3 bases at J, with 12 bases between. This CDR3 contains 13 residues. CDR3 sequence (DNA): TGTGCCAGCATTCACAGGGTGGACACTGAAGCTTTCTTT. Translated, it gives CASIHRVDTEAFF.

This clone was found a few times. The chain employs TRBV9 and TRBJ1-6; perhaps TRBD1 as D (5 bases). V lost 3 bases, J lost 2 bases, and 9 bases lay in between. CDR1 SGDLS and CDR2 YYNGEE come from the germline V gene. There are 15 residues in the CDR3. This CDR3 is CASSGGGTYNSPLHF. The CDR3 nucleotides read TGTGCCAGCAGCGGGGGGGGAACCTATAATTCACCCCTCCACTTT.

The table lists this clone with a few counts. This chain uses TRBV5-6 with TRBJ1-4; D may be TRBD1 (5 bases). The CDR3 is 14 residues long. The germline gives CDR1 SGHDT, CDR2 YYEEEE. Trimming removed 1 base at V and 11 bases at J, with 15 bases between. CDR3 DNA: TGTGCCAGCAGCTTGCTGGCAGGGTCGACTAAACTGTTTTTT. It yields the protein CASSLLAGSTKLFF.

This clone was recorded only once. The CDR3 loop is CASSPLTGGAGTDTQYF. In DNA, the CDR3 is TGTGCCAGCAGTCCACTGACAGGGGGCGCCGGCACAGATACGCAGTATTTT. V usage is TRBV27 and J usage is TRBJ2-3; 10 bases fit TRBD1. V lost 5 bases to trimming and J lost 1 base; unmatched junction nucleotides: 9. From germline, CDR1 is MNHEY and CDR2 SMNVEV (reference sequence). The length of the CDR3 is 17 residues.

The genes are TRBV19 and TRBJ1-2; D remains unclear. This CDR3 is 14 amino acids long. CDR1 and CDR2 from the germline V gene are LNHDA and SQIVND (reference sequence). V lost 6 bases and J lost 6, with 17 bases in between. CDR3 DNA: TGTGCCAGTAGACGCGGCCGCAGCTCGGATGGCTACACCTTC. This gives the protein CASRRGRSSDGYTF.

The V call is TRBV2, the J call TRBJ1-1, with D possibly TRBD1 on 6 matching bases. CDR1 SNHLY and CDR2 FYNNEI come from the germline V gene. The CDR3 is 13 residues long. Trimming removed 6 bases from V and 3 bases from J, with 11 bases in between. In nucleotides, the CDR3 is TGTGCCAGCAGGGACAGCGCCTACACTGAAGCTTTCTTT. This encodes CASRDSAYTEAFF.

This chain links TRBV7-2 with TRBJ2-6; tentatively, D is TRBD2 (6 bases). Germline loops: CDR1 SGHTA, CDR2 FQGNSA. V lost 4 bases, J lost 6 bases, and 13 bases lay in between. The CDR3 runs to 15 residues. The CDR3 loop is CASSSPGGTANVLTF. Here the CDR3 DNA reads TGTGCCAGCAGCTCCCCCGGGGGAACGGCCAACGTCCTGACTTTC.

J is TRBJ1-1 and V is TRBV5-1; D is perhaps TRBD1 (6 bases). The CDR3 sequence is 14 residues long. The germline gives CDR1 SGHRS, CDR2 YFSETQ. V gave up 0 bases and J gave up 4 bases, with 10 bases separating them. The CDR3 DNA reads as TGCGCCAGCAGCTTGGGGACAGCCTTCACTGAAGCTTTCTTT. The encoded protein is CASSLGTAFTEAFF.

This clone was seen more than once but under ten times. The chain carries TRBV10-3 and TRBJ2-2; 7 bases are a match to TRBD2. V gave up 6 bases and J gave up 1 base; unmatched junction bases: 2. This CDR3 is built from 14 residues. CDR1 ENHRY and CDR2 SYGVKD come from the germline V gene. The CDR3 region is CAIRGTKNTGELFF. In DNA form, the CDR3 reads TGTGCCATCAGAGGGACTAAGAACACCGGGGAGCTGTTTTTT.

The chain joins TRBV28 to TRBJ1-3, with 10 nucleotides matching TRBD1. After removal of 8 bases from V and 4 bases from J, the junction contained 11 bases not matched to a gene. The CDR3 covers 16 residues. Looked up from germline, CDR1 is MDHEN and CDR2 is SYDVKM. DNA for the CDR3: TGTGCCAGCCTGGATGCTGGACAGGGGGTAGGAAACACCATATATTTT. It is translated as CASLDAGQGVGNTIYF.

This chain links TRBV5-1 with TRBJ2-3; TRBD1 might be the D (6 bases). Deletions cut 5 bases from V and 0 bases from J, with 16 bases between. The CDR3 contains 16 residues. Germline loops: CDR1 SGHRS, CDR2 YFSETQ. DNA for the CDR3: TGCGCCAGCAGTCCAAGACAGGCTGGGAGCACAGATACGCAGTATTTT. Residues: CASSPRQAGSTDTQYF.

The J gene is TRBJ2-7, the V gene TRBV28, with 13 bases aligning to TRBD2. The CDR3 consists of 15 residues. V gave up 6 bases and J gave up 4 bases; unmatched junction bases: 6. The germline gives CDR1 MDHEN, CDR2 SYDVKM. Written as DNA, the CDR3 is TGTGCCAGCAGCCGAGGACTAGCGGGGGCGTACGAGCAGTACTTC. It is translated as CASSRGLAGAYEQYF. Combining the CDR3 with reference TRBV28 and TRBJ2-7 gives the whole variable domain DVKVTQSSRYLVKRTGEKVFLECVQDMDHENMFWYRQDPGLGLRLIYFSYDVKMKEKGDIPEGYSVSREKKERFSLILESASTNQTSMYLCASSRGLAGAYEQYFGPGTRLTVT.

Details on this clone: At one end, the junction sequence differs from germline, possibly due to a read error. CDR3 amino acids: CASNDRTYGSTF. In nucleotides, the CDR3 is TGTGCCAGCAATGACAGGACCTATGGCTCCACCTTC. V is TRBV12-3 or TRBV12-4 and J is TRBJ1-2; D is perhaps TRBD1 (6 bases). The CDR3 consists of 12 residues.

This clone was picked up a small number of times. V gene TRBV24-1 combines with J gene TRBJ1-1; 10 nucleotides align to TRBD1. Trimming took 7 bases from V and 2 from J; bases not matched to a gene: 6. Germline V CDR1 and CDR2: KGHDR, SFDVKD. The CDR3 loop spans 15 amino acids. Here the CDR3 DNA reads TGTGCCACCAGGGGGACAGGGGCCCAAAACACTGAAGCTTTCTTT. It codes for CATRGTGAQNTEAFF.

CDR3 residues: CASGLKAGALNTEAFF. The DNA of the CDR3 is TGTGCTAGTGGTTTGAAGGCAGGGGCCCTGAACACTGAAGCTTTCTTT. V and J are TRBV12-5 and TRBJ1-1; the D gene is possibly TRBD1 (6 bases). The CDR3 runs 16 residues. The germline gives CDR1 LGHNT, CDR2 FRNRAP. Trimming cost V 2 bases and J 0 bases, with 13 bases left between them. The full variable domain, rest sourced from reference TRBV12-5 and TRBJ1-1, is DARVTQTPRHKVTEMGQEVTMRCQPILGHNTVFWYRQTMMQGLELLAYFRNRAPLDDSGMPKDRFSAEMPDATLATLKIQPSEPRDSAVYFCASGLKAGALNTEAFFGQGTRLTVV.

V usage is TRBV9 and J usage is TRBJ1-3, with 9 bases lining up with TRBD1. The length of the CDR3 is 16 residues. Trimming took 3 bases from V and 4 from J; bases not matched to a gene: 8. CDR1 and CDR2 from the germline V gene are SGDLS and YYNGEE. CDR3 in DNA: TGTGCCAGCAGCGCAAATCCGGGACAGGGAGGAAACACCATATATTTT. Its protein is CASSANPGQGGNTIYF.

This clone has a handful of counts. The chain combines TRBV18 with TRBJ1-6, with 8 bases identical to TRBD1. Germline trimming cut 3 bases from V and 10 bases from J; bases unmatched to any gene: 8. This CDR3 region has 15 residues. Germline V CDR1 and CDR2: KGHSH, LQKENI. The CDR3 coding sequence is TGTGCCAGCTCACCTTACGGACAGGGCATGTCACCCCTCCACTTT. This encodes CASSPYGQGMSPLHF.

This chain uses TRBV10-3 with TRBJ1-2; TRBD1 matches 8 bases. Germline trimming cut 10 bases from V and 6 bases from J; bases unmatched to any gene: 10. This CDR3 is 13 amino acids long. Germline CDR1 reads ENHRY; CDR2 reads SYGVKD. The CDR3 spells CANRPGQENGYTF. CDR3 nucleotides: TGTGCCAACCGCCCGGGACAGGAGAATGGCTACACCTTC.

The rearrangement links TRBV19 to TRBJ1-3, with D unclear. V was cut by 4 bases and J by 2 bases, with 15 bases left in between. This CDR3 region has 16 residues. Germline CDR1 reads LNHDA; CDR2 reads SQIVND (reference sequence). CDR3: CASSNPGGETGNTIYF. As DNA, the CDR3 is TGTGCCAGTAGTAACCCTGGTGGGGAGACTGGAAACACCATATATTTT.

The CDR3 coding sequence is TGTGCCAGCAAGGGGACAGGGCGGAACACTGAAGCTTTCTTT. Amino acids: CASKGTGRNTEAFF. The genes are TRBV2 and TRBJ1-1; 9 nucleotides match TRBD1. Looked up from germline, CDR1 is SNHLY and CDR2 is FYNNEI. J was trimmed by 1 base and V by 7 bases; bases with no gene match: 4. The CDR3 consists of 14 residues.

Points on this clone: The same CDR3 is also encoded by other DNA sequences in this sample. The chain carries TRBV27 and TRBJ1-2; tentatively, D is TRBD1 (5 bases). The CDR3 spans 13 residues. Germline V gene data show CDR1 as MNHEY and CDR2 as SMNVEV (reference sequence). Trimming stripped 2 bases from V and 4 bases from J, with 8 bases between. CDR3 bases: TGTGCCAGCAGTTTAGGGGGGGGCTATGGCTACACCTTC. Protein product: CASSLGGGYGYTF.

The rearrangement uses TRBV3-1 (or the pseudogene TRBV3-2) and TRBJ2-7; 7 bases align to TRBD1. The CDR3 has 15 amino acids. Germline V gene sequence: CDR1 LGHDT, CDR2 YNNKEL (reference sequence). Losses at the gene ends were 3 bases for V and 1 base for J; bases not matched to a gene: 6. CDR3 DNA: TGTGCCAGCAGCCAGACCCCGGGACAGTCCTACGAGCAGTACTTC. Protein: CASSQTPGQSYEQYF.

The V gene is TRBV19, the J gene TRBJ1-5; 7 bases line up with TRBD1. The germline V gene encodes CDR1 LNHDA and CDR2 SQIVND (reference sequence). The CDR3 consists of 14 residues. V dropped 7 bases and J dropped 4; count of bases not matched to a gene: 7. Written as DNA, the CDR3 is TGTGCCAGTACCAGGACAGGTAGTAATCAGCCCCAGCATTTT. Its protein is CASTRTGSNQPQHF.

The chain has TRBV7-3 and TRBJ1-2; 7 positions agree with TRBD1. Germline values: CDR1 SGHTA, CDR2 FQGTGA. The J segment lost 2 bases and the V segment lost 1 base, leaving 4 bases of the junction unmatched. The CDR3 is 15 amino acids. The CDR3 region is CASSLRGGGNYGYTF. DNA of the CDR3: TGTGCCAGCAGCTTAAGAGGAGGGGGCAACTATGGCTACACCTTC.

The genes are TRBV21-1 and TRBJ1-4; whether TRBD1, the table's D call, matches the DNA was not checked. TRBV21-1 constitutes a pseudogene. The CDR3 covers 14 residues. CDR3 coding DNA: TGTGCCAGCAGCGGACAGGGGCCGCCTGTGAAACTGTTTTTT. Amino acids: CASSGQGPPVKLFF.

V usage is TRBV9 and J usage is TRBJ2-2; TRBD1 is a possible D gene (6 bases). The CDR3 has 15 residues. V lost 1 base to trimming and J lost 1 base, with 8 bases between them. Germline V gene lookup returns CDR1 SGDLS and CDR2 YYNGEE. This chain's CDR3 is CASSVMDRNTGELFF. CDR3 DNA: TGTGCCAGCAGCGTAATGGACAGGAACACCGGGGAGCTGTTTTTT.

The chain recombines TRBV18 with TRBJ2-1; 11 positions match TRBD2. The trim removed 3 bases at V and 0 bases at J, leaving 13 bases unmatched. The germline gives CDR1 KGHSH, CDR2 LQKENI. The CDR3 has 20 residues. The CDR3 coding sequence is TGTGCCAGCTCACCCTGGACACTAGCGGGGGTCACTAGCTCCTACAATGAGCAGTTCTTC. Protein sequence: CASSPWTLAGVTSSYNEQFF.

DNA for the CDR3: TGTGCCAGCAGCCTAGGGAGCGGCTACACCTTC. Protein: CASSLGSGYTF. The chain has TRBV11-2 and TRBJ1-2; D is undetermined. Germline-derived CDR1 and CDR2 are SGHAT and FQNNGV. The length of the CDR3 is 11 residues. The ends were cut back, 5 bases at V and 8 bases at J, with 9 bases in the middle. The variable domain in full, completed from reference TRBV11-2 and TRBJ1-2, reads EAGVAQSPRYKIIEKRQSVAFWCNPISGHATLYWYQQILGQGPKLLIQFQNNGVVDDSQLPKDRFSAERLKGVDSTLKIQPAKLEDSAVYLCASSLGSGYTFGSGTRLTVV.

The chain recombines TRBV5-4 with TRBJ2-5; tentatively, D is TRBD1 (5 bases). The length of the CDR3 is 14 residues. V lost 1 base, J lost 2 bases, and 9 bases lay in between. Germline CDR1 is SGHNT and CDR2 is YYREEE (reference sequence). Here the CDR3 DNA reads TGTGCCAGCAGCTTGAAGGGGTCTCAAGAGACCCAGTACTTC. Amino acids: CASSLKGSQETQYF.

V gene TRBV4-2 combines with J gene TRBJ2-2; TRBD1 is a possible D gene (5 bases). Trimming stripped 0 bases from V and 4 bases from J, with 9 bases between. CDR3 length: 15 amino acids. Germline-derived CDR1 and CDR2 are LGHNA and YNFKEQ. The CDR3 is CASSQDRVGTGELFF. The CDR3 DNA sequence: TGTGCCAGCAGCCAAGACAGGGTGGGCACCGGGGAGCTGTTTTTT.